Following are 20 T cell receptor beta chains from one sample sequenced in a study of OX40 agonist ivuxolimab in advanced cancers. The data were produced by immunoSEQ multiplex PCR, yet TCRdb's version contains in-frame clones alone and is incomplete. The data hold 35,000 to 50,000 clones, with about nine tenths observed a single time. Sequencing was performed on CD4+ or CD8+ T cells sorted from blood, taken in a trial of the OX40 agonist ivuxolimab. The origin of the receptors is an adult with an advanced solid tumor such as melanoma, head and neck, liver or kidney cancer.

This clone was detected a few times. This chain uses TRBV6-6 with TRBJ1-4, with D possibly being TRBD1 (5 bases). V lost 6 bases, J lost 7 bases, and 15 bases lay in between. The CDR3 loop spans 14 amino acids. Germline V gene sequence: CDR1 MNHNY, CDR2 SVGAGI (reference sequence). The CDR3 spells CASRLQSGLEKLFF. For the CDR3, the DNA is TGTGCCAGCAGGCTACAGTCAGGGCTTGAAAAACTGTTTTTT.

V gene TRBV19 combines with J gene TRBJ2-1; 9 bases are shared with TRBD1. Germline loops: CDR1 LNHDA, CDR2 SQIVND (reference sequence). After removal of 5 bases from V and 5 bases from J, the junction contained 10 bases not matched to a gene. This CDR3 has 16 amino acids. The CDR3 region has the DNA TGTGCCAGTAGTGTCATCCCGGGACAGGGTAACAATGAGCAGTTCTTC. Its protein is CASSVIPGQGNNEQFF.

The chain uses TRBV7-3 and TRBJ2-2; D uncertain. This CDR3 comprises 14 residues. Germline CDR1 SGHTA, CDR2 FQGTGA. Trimming took off 5 bases at V and 1 base at J, with 8 bases between the two ends. The CDR3 nucleotides read TGTGCCAGCAGCAGGACCAGGAACACCGGGGAGCTGTTTTTT. Protein product: CASSRTRNTGELFF.

The chain recombines TRBV30 with TRBJ1-1, with D possibly matching TRBD1 (5 bases). The germline gives CDR1 GTSNPN, CDR2 SVGIG (reference sequence). The CDR3 has 12 residues. The V end was cut by 5 bases, the J end by 3 bases, with 10 bases between. CDR3 coding DNA: TGTGCCTGGGACAGCAGGGACACTGAAGCTTTCTTT. Its protein is CAWDSRDTEAFF.

J is TRBJ2-7 and V is TRBV6-5, with 7 bases identical to TRBD1. The V gene end was trimmed by 10 bases and the J gene end by 6 bases; junction bases not matched to a gene: 15. CDR3 length: 14 residues. Germline V gene sequence: CDR1 MNHEY, CDR2 SVGAGI. The CDR3 here is CATLRDRVSAEQYF. The CDR3 DNA reads TGTGCCACCCTTCGCGACAGGGTTTCGGCCGAGCAGTACTTC.

A few counts support this clone. CDR3 bases: TGTGCCAGCTCACCAGGGCAGCGGGGGTTCGGCGGGGAGCTGTTTTTT. This gives the protein CASSPGQRGFGGELFF. This rearrangement joins TRBV18 to TRBJ2-2; 8 bases map to TRBD2. Germline V gene lookup returns CDR1 KGHSH and CDR2 LQKENI. There are 16 residues in the CDR3. V was clipped by 2 bases and J by 7 bases; unmatched bases: 9.

This chain's CDR3 is CASSRVNTGELFF. The CDR3 DNA sequence: TGTGCCAGCTCAAGGGTGAACACCGGGGAGCTGTTTTTT. The chain couples TRBV25-1 to TRBJ2-2; D gene ambiguous. Germline V CDR1 and CDR2: MGHDK, SYGVNS. The germline V and J ends were trimmed by 8 bases and 1 base, with 8 bases remaining between them. This CDR3 is 13 amino acids long.

The chain has TRBV6-6 and TRBJ2-3; 7 positions agree with TRBD1. V dropped 3 bases and J dropped 1; count of bases not matched to a gene: 4. The CDR3 totals 15 residues. Germline V gives CDR1 MNHNY, CDR2 SVGAGI (reference sequence). The CDR3 nucleotides read TGTGCCAGCAGTTATGGGACAGTTGGCACAGATACGCAGTATTTT. It yields the protein CASSYGTVGTDTQYF.

J is TRBJ2-1 and V is TRBV28; D remains ambiguous. Germline CDR1 and CDR2: MDHEN and SYDVKM. V dropped 6 bases and J dropped 8 bases, with 17 bases sitting between them. This CDR3 region has 14 residues. As DNA, the CDR3 is TGTGCCAGCAGAAAACCGGGTAAGGATTATGAGCAGTTCTTC. Translation: CASRKPGKDYEQFF.

The gene calls are TRBV2 and TRBJ2-7; 9 bases agree with TRBD1. The CDR3 totals 13 residues. Germline assignment: CDR1 SNHLY and CDR2 FYNNEI. V dropped 6 bases and J dropped 3; count of bases not matched to a gene: 3. For the CDR3, the DNA is TGTGCCAGCAGCCCGGACAGGGGCTACGAGCAGTACTTC. This translates into CASSPDRGYEQYF.

A single count supports this clone. This chain joins TRBV29-1 and TRBJ1-1; D uncertain. Germline CDR1 SQVTM, CDR2 ANQGSEA. The CDR3 length is 13 residues. V dropped 7 bases and J dropped 3 bases, with 15 bases sitting between them. The CDR3 region is CSGREEWDTEAFF. DNA of the CDR3: TGCAGCGGAAGGGAGGAGTGGGACACTGAAGCTTTCTTT.

CDR3 protein: CASSLGAGTGGANVLTF. The CDR3 coding sequence is TGTGCCAGCAGCTTAGGCGCAGGGACGGGAGGGGCCAACGTCCTGACTTTC. The chain combines TRBV7-9 with TRBJ2-6; either TRBD1 or TRBD2 may supply D (5 bases each). CDR1 and CDR2 from the germline V gene are SEHNR and FQNEAQ (reference sequence). Trimming removed 1 base from V and 4 bases from J, with 14 bases in between. The CDR3 sequence is 17 residues long.

CDR3 nucleotide sequence: TGTGCCAGCAGCTTGGGACTAGCGGGAGGGAACACAGATACGCAGTATTTT. Translating gives CASSLGLAGGNTDTQYF. V usage is TRBV11-3 and J usage is TRBJ2-3; 16 bases line up with TRBD2. The CDR3 consists of 17 residues. Germline CDR1 and CDR2: SGHNT and YENEEA. Trimming took 3 bases from V and 2 from J; bases not matched to a gene: 2.

J is TRBJ1-5 and V is TRBV28, with D unclear. The germline V gene encodes CDR1 MDHEN and CDR2 SYDVKM. CDR3 length equals 16 residues. The V and J ends lost 2 bases and 9 bases respectively, with 20 bases between them. The CDR3 sequence: CASSLGTVYVGRPQHF. In nucleotides, the CDR3 is TGTGCCAGCAGTTTAGGTACAGTTTATGTAGGCCGGCCCCAGCATTTT.

The chain combines TRBV28 with TRBJ1-6; D unresolved. V lost 2 bases and J lost 9, with 14 bases in between. Germline assignment: CDR1 MDHEN and CDR2 SYDVKM. The CDR3 runs 15 residues. CDR3 sequence reads: CASSLRDRVTSPLHF. The CDR3 DNA reads TGTGCCAGCAGTTTACGTGATCGGGTTACTTCACCCCTCCACTTT.

This chain uses TRBV7-9 with TRBJ2-7; possible D gene TRBD1, 6 bases. CDR1 is SEHNR, CDR2 FQNEAQ, per germline (reference sequence). Trimming cost V 5 bases and J 5 bases, with 19 bases left between them. CDR3 size: 15 residues. CDR3 residues: CASSPVDGNRDEQYF. The CDR3 bases are TGTGCCAGCAGCCCCGTAGACGGGAACAGGGACGAGCAGTACTTC.

The rearrangement uses TRBV7-2 and TRBJ2-1; 10 bases map to TRBD1. CDR1 is SGHTA and CDR2 is FQGNSA in the germline V gene. V gave up 5 bases and J gave up 3 bases; unmatched junction bases: 4. The CDR3 length is 15 residues. The CDR3 spells CASSVDRGLYNEQFF. The CDR3 DNA sequence: TGTGCCAGCAGCGTAGACAGGGGGCTCTACAATGAGCAGTTCTTC.

A single count supports this clone. The rearrangement joins TRBV5-1 to TRBJ1-1; D unclear. Germline values: CDR1 SGHRS, CDR2 YFSETQ. The length of the CDR3 is 15 residues. The V end lost 3 bases, the J end lost 0 bases, and 12 bases lay between the germline ends. The CDR3 spells CASSWVYDMNTEAFF. The CDR3 DNA reads TGCGCCAGCAGCTGGGTCTACGACATGAACACTGAAGCTTTCTTT.

This clone has just one count. The V gene is TRBV6-5, the J gene TRBJ1-2; 9 nucleotides agree with TRBD1. The germline V gene has CDR1 MNHEY and CDR2 SVGAGI. The CDR3 loop spans 14 amino acids. V was pared by 5 bases and J by 7 bases, with 8 bases of the junction left unmatched. This CDR3 is CASSNRDRVVGYTF. CDR3 coding DNA: TGTGCCAGCAGTAACCGGGACAGGGTTGTTGGCTACACCTTC.

The genes are TRBV7-2 and TRBJ1-5; the D gene is possibly TRBD1 (5 bases). Germline loops: CDR1 SGHTA, CDR2 FQGNSA. This CDR3 has 13 amino acids. The V and J ends lost 1 base and 5 bases respectively, with 6 bases between them. The CDR3 DNA is TGTGCCAGCAGCTTAGGCAGGGATCAGCCCCAGCATTTT. It specifies CASSLGRDQPQHF.